This entry features one T cell receptor beta chain sequence. Its antigen has not been determined. No base qualities exist here, and no much larger clone lies one base off it. According to the germline V gene, CDR1 reads SGHAT and CDR2 reads FQNNGV. V and J are truncated by 3 bases and 0 bases respectively, leaving an intervening sequence of 10 bases. Its CDR3 holds 15 amino acids, cysteine through phenylalanine. The read is trimmed to its CDR3 DNA, 45 bases read in frame from base 1. This sample was included in a study of blood T cell repertoires in COVID-19 (TCRdb year 2020). At the level of the whole study: The collaborator samples originated in the United States, Italy and Spain and spanned the acute and convalescent phases of COVID-19. Samples were obtained from the ongoing ImmuneRACE study (first 160 participants) and from some 1,200 subjects provided by 6 global collaborators. Sample metadata almost always included a de-identified subject ID, COVID-19 status, age in years and sex. Deeply sampled blood TCRbeta repertoires from subjects exposed to, actively infected with, or recovered from COVID-19 were included in the dataset. The material from the prospective study consisted of cDNA or gDNA derived from T cells, B-cell-depleted T cells, or PBMCs. Where available, HLA class I and class II types were taken from metadata supplied by the sample provider and were not determined by assay-based typing. The repertoires were released in a freely available public database intended as a resource for research on the immune response to SARS-CoV-2. The investigation overall reported the following: The amount of clinical and demographic metadata varied by source and participant and was provided uncurated.

Whole blood was collected in K2EDTA tubes by collaborating institutions according to the institutions' own protocols. For TCRbeta analysis, collaborator samples were shipped as frozen whole blood, as isolated PBMCs, or as DNA extracted from either sample type. TCRbeta CDR3 regions were amplified from genomic DNA using the immunoSEQ Assay, a bias-controlled multiplex PCR. As for how the authors treated the data: Nucleated cell counts per sample were estimated from amplification of reference gene primers within the assay. To quantify the absolute abundance of each unique TCRbeta CDR3 rearrangement, sequence reads were collapsed and filtered. For each sample, productive Simpson clonality was calculated by taking the square root of Simpson's diversity index across productive rearrangements. Drawn from immuneACCESS, this table holds only the in-frame rearrangements with V and J called that TCRdb kept. Clones are partly lost; checked studies trace under half to an unresolved V gene and leave the rest unexplained. That table supplies the V and J calls and clone size; D and trimming were determined from the DNA. The sample table contains under 130,000 clones; only one count was recorded for 85% of them. The biggest ten clones account for 2% to 2.5% of the sample.

This clonotype was obtained from a human donor in a cohort sampled during active COVID-19. The receptor chain draws on TRBV11-2 and TRBJ2-3, and the D gene may be TRBD2, 6 bases matching. The material sequenced was peripheral blood. The nucleotide sequence is given as TGTGCCAGCAGCTTTAGAGGGACTAGCACAGATACGCAGTATTTT. It specifies CASSFRGTSTDTQYF.